This T cell receptor (beta chain) was captured in a study of beta chain features in type 1 diabetes. Study summary: Cell yields, gender and age were comparable in patients and healthy donors.

The whole isolated RNA underwent reverse transcription, so sequencing captured expressed TCRB transcripts. Mean read depth for naive, central memory and regulatory T cell samples was a few million reads. Data came from immunoSEQ multiplex PCR; TCRdb stores just in-frame clones and leaves some out. The sample lists more than 150,000 clones; approximately 10% were seen once. The sample holds a few counts of this clone. Its specificity is unknown. Deletions cut 3 bases from V and 3 bases from J, with 9 bases between. CDR1 and CDR2 (germline): MGHDK, SYGVNS. The CDR3 length is 13 residues. Study-level findings and limits: All four CD4+ subsets from Type 1 diabetes patients carried moderately but significantly shorter TCRB CDR3s.

V usage is TRBV25-1 and J usage is TRBJ2-7, with D unclear. Sequenced input: central memory CD4+ T cells from blood. The clonotype comes from a man aged 18 to 30 in good health. The CDR3: CASSDLGLYEQYF. The CDR3 nucleotides read TGTGCCAGCAGTGACCTCGGGCTCTACGAGCAGTACTTC.